These 32 T cell receptor beta chains came from one sample sequenced in a study of T cell responses to AZD1222 COVID-19 vaccine. The table came from immunoSEQ multiplex PCR; TCRdb's copy has only in-frame clones and leaves some out. Among about 130,000 clones listed, just over 90% were seen once. Sequences were derived from peripheral blood, sampled on day 0 of AZD1222 vaccination. The receptors were sampled from an adult in good health.

The chain recombines TRBV5-1 with TRBJ2-7; D is perhaps TRBD1 (6 bases). The CDR3 is 14 residues long. The V gene's germline CDR1 is SGHRS and CDR2 YFSETQ. V lost 7 bases and J lost 0, with 14 bases in between. The CDR3: CASCGGLSSYEQYF. Here the CDR3 DNA reads TGCGCCAGCTGTGGGGGCCTTAGCTCCTACGAGCAGTACTTC. The entire variable domain, with the rest obtained from reference TRBV5-1 and TRBJ2-7, is as follows: KAGVTQTPRYLIKTRGQQVTLSCSPISGHRSVSWYQQTPGQGLQFLFEYFSETQRNKGNFPGRFSGRQFSNSRSEMNVSTLELGDSALYLCASCGGLSSYEQYFGPGTRLTVT.

The V and J genes are TRBV5-1 and TRBJ2-5; TRBD1 might be the D (5 bases). The germline V gene has CDR1 SGHRS and CDR2 YFSETQ. V dropped 0 bases and J dropped 2 bases, with 8 bases sitting between them. CDR3 length equals 14 residues. Here the CDR3 reads CASSLGGLQETQYF. The DNA of the CDR3 is TGCGCCAGCAGCTTGGGGGGCCTACAAGAGACCCAGTACTTC. Filled out from reference TRBV5-1 and TRBJ2-5, the complete variable domain reads KAGVTQTPRYLIKTRGQQVTLSCSPISGHRSVSWYQQTPGQGLQFLFEYFSETQRNKGNFPGRFSGRQFSNSRSEMNVSTLELGDSALYLCASSLGGLQETQYFGPGTRLLVL.

The rearrangement uses TRBV7-3 and TRBJ1-1; D is uncertain. Germline CDR1 reads SGHTA; CDR2 reads FQGTGA. V lost 5 bases and J 0 bases, leaving 7 bases between the germline ends. There are 13 residues in the CDR3. DNA of the CDR3: TGTGCCAGCAGCCCCTCGATGAACACTGAAGCTTTCTTT. Protein product: CASSPSMNTEAFF.

The chain employs TRBV9 and TRBJ2-3, with a weak D call TRBD2 (7 bases). The CDR3 totals 14 residues. V was shortened by 7 bases and J by 2 bases, with 14 bases between the two germline ends. Germline CDR1 is SGDLS and CDR2 is YYNGEE. As DNA, the CDR3 is TGTGCCAGCGGGGACGGGGGGCCCACAGATACGCAGTATTTT. The encoded protein is CASGDGGPTDTQYF.

The chain carries TRBV19 and TRBJ2-3; D remains unclear. Germline values: CDR1 LNHDA, CDR2 SQIVND (reference sequence). The CDR3 is made up of 14 amino acids. Trimming pared 5 bases from V and 7 bases from J, leaving 16 bases between. The CDR3 sequence is CASSANAPEYTQYF. The CDR3 nucleotides read TGTGCCAGTAGTGCCAATGCCCCCGAGTATACGCAGTATTTT.

This chain joins TRBV4-3 and TRBJ2-2, with D uncertain. Germline-derived CDR1 and CDR2 are LGHNA and YSLEER. CDR3 length equals 16 residues. Between the trimmed V and J ends, which lost 3 bases and 4 bases, there was a span of 15 bases. CDR3 loop: CASSHEPTGVTGELFF. The CDR3 DNA sequence: TGCGCCAGCAGCCACGAACCCACTGGGGTCACCGGGGAGCTGTTTTTT.

V and J are TRBV29-1 and TRBJ1-1; 10 nucleotides line up with TRBD1. There are 13 residues in the CDR3. The germline V gene encodes CDR1 SQVTM and CDR2 ANQGSEA. V was clipped by 7 bases and J by 6 bases; unmatched bases: 8. The CDR3 loop is CSAGTGEYAEAFF. The CDR3 DNA sequence: TGCAGCGCTGGGACAGGGGAGTACGCTGAAGCTTTCTTT.

This clone was counted once. V and J are TRBV5-1 and TRBJ1-1; weak D call: TRBD1 (5 bases). The CDR3 covers 13 residues. Germline CDR1 and CDR2: SGHRS and YFSETQ. V lost 3 bases and J 1 base, leaving 7 bases between the germline ends. The DNA of the CDR3 is TGCGCCAGCAGCTGGGACGGGAACACTGAAGCTTTCTTT. This encodes CASSWDGNTEAFF.

The chain combines TRBV19 with TRBJ1-1, with 8 positions matching TRBD1. Germline V gene lookup returns CDR1 LNHDA and CDR2 SQIVND (reference sequence). V shed 2 bases, J shed 6 bases, and the junction held 5 bases outside the gene matches. The CDR3 runs 14 residues. The CDR3 sequence is CASSIQGAGAEAFF. DNA for the CDR3: TGTGCCAGTAGTATACAGGGGGCAGGCGCTGAAGCTTTCTTT.

This clone has a single count. V gene TRBV5-4 combines with J gene TRBJ2-2, with 9 nucleotides matching TRBD2. CDR1 and CDR2 from the germline V gene are SGHNT and YYREEE (reference sequence). The CDR3 is 17 residues long. V dropped 0 bases and J dropped 6; count of bases not matched to a gene: 9. This CDR3 is CASSLGLAGSFSGELFF. The CDR3 DNA is TGTGCCAGCAGCTTGGGGCTAGCGGGGTCTTTTTCCGGGGAGCTGTTTTTT.

The chain employs TRBV4-1 and TRBJ2-7; D may be TRBD1 or TRBD2 (6 bases each). V shed 4 bases and J shed 1 base, with 23 bases lying between them. This CDR3 region has 18 residues. Germline assignment: CDR1 MGHRA and CDR2 YSYEKL. The CDR3 sequence: CASSPYVGGRDKSYEQYF. The CDR3, as DNA: TGCGCCAGCAGCCCTTATGTGGGGGGACGGGACAAGTCCTACGAGCAGTACTTC.

Here the CDR3 reads CASSWTGGNGYTF. The CDR3 nucleotides read TGTGCCAGCAGTTGGACAGGGGGCAATGGCTACACCTTC. The genes are TRBV12-3 or TRBV12-4 and TRBJ1-2; 11 bases map to TRBD1. The CDR3 is 13 residues long. With 4 bases clipped from V and 6 bases from J, the junction kept 1 base outside the gene matches.

The rearrangement links TRBV6-1 to TRBJ1-2, with 7 bases aligning to TRBD1. The length of the CDR3 is 16 residues. The junction had 7 bases not matched to a gene; V was cut back by 2 bases and J by 1 base. Germline CDR1 MNHNS, CDR2 SASEGT. CDR3 loop: CASSELGQILNYGYTF. The CDR3 nucleotides read TGTGCCAGCAGTGAACTGGGACAGATACTTAACTATGGCTACACCTTC.

The rearrangement uses TRBV7-2 and TRBJ2-7, with D perhaps matching TRBD2 (6 bases). V was trimmed by 5 bases and J by 2 bases, leaving 19 bases between them. CDR3 length: 16 amino acids. Germline CDR1 reads SGHTA; CDR2 reads FQGNSA. DNA for the CDR3: TGTGCCAGCAGCAAGGAGGGGTGGGGCGGCGCCTACGAGCAGTACTTC. It translates to CASSKEGWGGAYEQYF.

The chain has TRBV27 and TRBJ1-5; 10 bases line up with TRBD1. Looked up from germline, CDR1 is MNHEY and CDR2 is SMNVEV (reference sequence). The CDR3 has 16 residues. V trimming: 4 bases; J trimming: 7 bases; junction bases outside the gene matches: 10. The CDR3: CASSSRQGAVRQPQHF. CDR3 sequence (DNA): TGTGCCAGCAGTTCCCGACAGGGGGCAGTAAGACAGCCCCAGCATTTT.

This chain uses TRBV2 with TRBJ1-2; a weak D match, TRBD1 (6 bases). Germline CDR1 SNHLY, CDR2 FYNNEI. V lost 6 bases and J 0 bases, leaving 23 bases between the germline ends. The CDR3 contains 18 residues. Here the CDR3 reads CASRSDIMGQRTNYGYTF. CDR3 DNA sequence: TGTGCCAGCAGGTCGGACATCATGGGACAAAGGACTAACTATGGCTACACCTTC.

The V call is TRBV9, the J call TRBJ2-5, with 9 bases that match TRBD2. CDR1 is SGDLS, CDR2 YYNGEE, per germline. The CDR3 length is 14 residues. Trimming cost V 6 bases and J 5 bases; bases outside gene matches: 8. The CDR3 loop reads CASTAGGPDETQYF. The CDR3, as DNA: TGTGCCAGCACCGCGGGGGGGCCGGACGAGACCCAGTACTTC.

The chain links TRBV27 to TRBJ2-6, with D unclear. This CDR3 region has 13 residues. CDR1 and CDR2 from the germline V gene are MNHEY and SMNVEV (reference sequence). The V gene lost 3 bases and the J gene lost 2 bases, with 2 bases spanning the gap. CDR3 amino acids: CASSLAGANVLTF. The CDR3 bases are TGTGCCAGCAGTTTGGCTGGGGCCAACGTCCTGACTTTC.

J is TRBJ1-2 and V is TRBV10-3; unclear D gene. This CDR3 region has 9 residues. Trimming removed 7 bases at V and 6 bases at J, with 3 bases between. The germline V gene encodes CDR1 ENHRY and CDR2 SYGVKD. CDR3: CAIKDGYTF. The CDR3 DNA follows: TGTGCCATCAAGGATGGCTACACCTTC.

The table lists this clone with a count of one. This chain links TRBV19 with TRBJ2-5; 8 nucleotides agree with TRBD2. This CDR3 has 15 amino acids. The trim removed 5 bases at V and 2 bases at J, leaving 7 bases unmatched. Germline CDR1 reads LNHDA; CDR2 reads SQIVND (reference sequence). CDR3 DNA sequence: TGTGCCAGTAGTTACCAGCGGGGGCTACAAGAGACCCAGTACTTC. It encodes CASSYQRGLQETQYF.

The chain combines TRBV6-1 with TRBJ1-2; D gene uncertain. V was shortened by 2 bases and J by 5 bases, with 9 bases between the two germline ends. Germline V gene lookup returns CDR1 MNHNS and CDR2 SASEGT. The length of the CDR3 is 13 residues. CDR3 sequence reads: CASSESGRYGYTF. The CDR3 coding sequence is TGTGCCAGCAGTGAATCAGGCAGATATGGCTACACCTTC.

This clone was counted once. A junction end diverges from the germline sequence, so it may reflect a read error. This chain links TRBV3-1 (or the pseudogene TRBV3-2) with TRBJ2-3; 13 bases line up with TRBD2. The CDR3 is 17 residues long. Per the germline V gene, CDR1 is LGHDT and CDR2 is YNNKEL (reference sequence). CDR3 sequence reads: CASSQGRTSGGADTQYF. DNA of the CDR3: TGTGCCAGCAGTCAAGGCCGAACTAGCGGGGGGGCAGATACGCAGTATTTT.

This clone was counted ten times or more. The chain joins TRBV20-1 to TRBJ2-7; 7 bases are shared with TRBD2. Germline CDR1 and CDR2: DFQATT and SNEGSKA (reference sequence). V lost 6 bases to trimming and J lost 7 bases; unmatched junction nucleotides: 6. There are 11 residues in the CDR3. CDR3 nucleotides: TGCAGTGCCCCGGGCGGGGGTGAGCAGTACTTC. It yields the protein CSAPGGGEQYF.

J is TRBJ1-2 and V is TRBV15; D is unresolved. This CDR3 comprises 12 residues. Germline assignment: CDR1 LNHNV and CDR2 YYDKDF (reference sequence). The germline V and J ends were trimmed by 3 bases and 8 bases, with 10 bases remaining between them. The CDR3 loop is CATSRDVGGYTF. For the CDR3, the DNA is TGTGCCACCAGCAGGGACGTGGGAGGCTACACCTTC.

The CDR3 sequence: CASSTTGTGEGEKLFF. The CDR3 DNA reads TGTGCCAGCAGTACCACCGGGACAGGGGAGGGTGAAAAACTGTTTTTT. The chain has TRBV2 and TRBJ1-4, with TRBD1 identical over 10 bases. Unmatched junction bases numbered 10, after V lost 5 bases and J lost 7 bases. CDR3 length equals 16 residues. Germline values: CDR1 SNHLY, CDR2 FYNNEI.

The J gene is TRBJ2-5, the V gene TRBV5-8, with D possibly being TRBD2 (5 bases). V shed 4 bases and J shed 2 bases, with 15 bases lying between them. The CDR3 is made up of 15 amino acids. In germline, CDR1 is SGHTS, CDR2 YDEGEE. This CDR3 is CASSRGSGPQETQYF. DNA of the CDR3: TGTGCCAGCAGCCGGGGATCCGGGCCGCAAGAGACCCAGTACTTC.

Remarks on this clone: Other nucleotide sequences in the sample specify the same CDR3. The CDR3 loop is CASSSGTATNEKLFF. CDR3 coding DNA: TGTGCCAGTAGCAGCGGGACGGCAACTAATGAAAAACTGTTTTTT. The V and J genes are TRBV19 and TRBJ1-4; the D gene is possibly TRBD1 (5 bases). The CDR3 loop spans 15 amino acids. The germline CDR1 and CDR2 sequences are LNHDA and SQIVND (reference sequence). V shed 6 bases and J shed 0 bases, with 11 bases lying between them. Full variable domain (outside the CDR3, taken from reference TRBV19 and TRBJ1-4): DGGITQSPKYLFRKEGQNVTLSCEQNLNHDAMYWYRQDPGQGLRLIYYSQIVNDFQKGDIAEGYSVSREKKESFPLTVTSAQKNPTAFYLCASSSGTATNEKLFFGSGTQLSVL.

The rearrangement uses TRBV3-1 (or the pseudogene TRBV3-2) and TRBJ1-4; unclear D gene. The V gene's germline CDR1 is LGHDT and CDR2 YNNKEL (reference sequence). The CDR3 runs 14 residues. The germline V and J ends were trimmed by 7 bases and 0 bases, with 9 bases remaining between them. The CDR3 sequence: CASTAVPTNEKLFF. The CDR3 nucleotides read TGTGCCAGCACCGCAGTACCAACTAATGAAAAACTGTTTTTT.

V and J are TRBV27 and TRBJ1-3; D uncertain. The germline V and J ends were trimmed by 5 bases and 0 bases, with 5 bases remaining between them. Germline V lookup: CDR1 MNHEY, CDR2 SMNVEV (reference sequence). The CDR3 spans 13 residues. CDR3 loop: CASSQTSGNTIYF. The CDR3 nucleotides read TGTGCCAGCAGTCAGACCTCTGGAAACACCATATATTTT.

V and J are TRBV7-9 and TRBJ2-2; TRBD1 agrees at 11 bases. Per the germline V gene, CDR1 is SEHNR and CDR2 is FQNEAQ (reference sequence). This CDR3 is 16 amino acids long. V was pared by 4 bases and J by 3 bases, with 4 bases of the junction left unmatched. CDR3 DNA: TGTGCCAGCAGCTCACGGGACAGGGGGGACACCGGGGAGCTGTTTTTT. Its translation is CASSSRDRGDTGELFF. Complete variable domain (other parts from reference TRBV7-9 and TRBJ2-2): DTGVSQNPRHKITKRGQNVTFRCDPISEHNRLYWYRQTLGQGPEFLTYFQNEAQLEKSRLLSDRFSAERPKGSFSTLEIQRTEQGDSAMYLCASSSRDRGDTGELFFGEGSRLTVL.

This chain uses TRBV24-1 with TRBJ2-1; D is possibly TRBD1 (7 bases). The ends were cut back, 3 bases at V and 7 bases at J, with 12 bases in the middle. The CDR3 extends over 14 amino acids. The germline CDR1 and CDR2 sequences are KGHDR and SFDVKD. Here the CDR3 DNA reads TGTGCCACCAGTGATCCCAGGGGGGAGAATGAGCAGTTCTTC. Its protein is CATSDPRGENEQFF.

The chain links TRBV30 to TRBJ2-5; D unclear. Germline CDR1 GTSNPN, CDR2 SVGIG (reference sequence). The CDR3 sequence is 12 residues long. Trimming took off 4 bases at V and 4 bases at J, with 10 bases between the two ends. The CDR3 is CAWTPVPETQYF. CDR3 coding DNA: TGTGCCTGGACCCCCGTCCCAGAGACCCAGTACTTC.